These 6 T cell receptor beta chains were sequenced from one sample in a study of shared clonotypes between healthy human individuals. The assay was immunoSEQ multiplex PCR, and TCRdb's table has in-frame clones only and misses some. The data show about 380,000 clones, 90% to 97% seen once. The sequencing input was memory CD8+ T cells sorted from blood. The subset was: CD45RO+ cells pooled with CCR7-negative TemRA cells. The receptors were sampled from a young man in good health.

The CDR3 is CATSRAHGTSDKQYF. For the CDR3, the DNA is TGTGCCACCAGCAGAGCCCATGGGACTAGCGACAAGCAGTACTTC. This chain joins TRBV15 and TRBJ2-7; 10 bases are shared with TRBD2. The CDR3 has 15 residues. The V segment lost 1 base and the J segment 8 bases; nucleotides outside the gene matches: 8. Germline V gene data show CDR1 as LNHNV and CDR2 as YYDKDF (reference sequence).

This rearrangement joins TRBV29-1 to TRBJ2-6, with 8 nucleotides matching TRBD1. Germline assignment: CDR1 SQVTM and CDR2 ANQGSEA. CDR3 size: 14 residues. The V segment lost 7 bases and the J segment 2 bases; nucleotides outside the gene matches: 4. The CDR3 DNA reads TGCAGCGCTCGGACAGGGCCTGGGGCCAACGTCCTGACTTTC. This translates into CSARTGPGANVLTF.

The rearrangement links TRBV18 to TRBJ2-2, with TRBD2 identical over 7 bases. Germline V CDR1 and CDR2: KGHSH, LQKENI. The CDR3 contains 17 residues. J gave up 3 bases and V 0 bases, and 7 bases lay outside the gene matches. CDR3 DNA sequence: TGTGCCAGCTCACCACCTTCTAGCGGAGGCCACACCGGGGAGCTGTTTTTT. It is translated as CASSPPSSGGHTGELFF.

The chain employs TRBV5-5 and TRBJ1-4, with unresolved D. The germline gives CDR1 SGHKS, CDR2 YYEKEE (reference sequence). There are 13 residues in the CDR3. V was trimmed by 4 bases and J by 0 bases, leaving 4 bases between them. CDR3 bases: TGTGCCAGCAGCCGTGCAACTAATGAAAAACTGTTTTTT. Protein: CASSRATNEKLFF.

The rearrangement links TRBV11-2 to TRBJ2-3; either TRBD1 or TRBD2 may fit D (5 bases each). This CDR3 has 17 amino acids. Germline values: CDR1 SGHAT, CDR2 FQNNGV. The V end was cut by 2 bases, the J end by 2 bases, with 17 bases between. The CDR3 protein is CASSLKSRAGPTDTQYF. CDR3 coding DNA: TGTGCCAGCAGCTTAAAATCGCGGGCAGGGCCCACAGATACGCAGTATTTT. Drawing the rest from reference TRBV11-2 and TRBJ2-3, the complete variable domain is EAGVAQSPRYKIIEKRQSVAFWCNPISGHATLYWYQQILGQGPKLLIQFQNNGVVDDSQLPKDRFSAERLKGVDSTLKIQPAKLEDSAVYLCASSLKSRAGPTDTQYFGPGTRLTVL.

The J gene is TRBJ2-7, the V gene TRBV28, with a weak D call TRBD2 (6 bases). The CDR3 is 17 amino acids. V lost 5 bases, J lost 3 bases, and 23 bases lay in between. CDR1 MDHEN and CDR2 SYDVKM come from the germline V gene. DNA for the CDR3: TGTGCCAGCAGTCCGACTGATGCGGGGAAGAGCCACTACGAGCAGTACTTC. The encoded protein is CASSPTDAGKSHYEQYF. The full variable domain, rest sourced from reference TRBV28 and TRBJ2-7, is DVKVTQSSRYLVKRTGEKVFLECVQDMDHENMFWYRQDPGLGLRLIYFSYDVKMKEKGDIPEGYSVSREKKERFSLILESASTNQTSMYLCASSPTDAGKSHYEQYFGPGTRLTVT.